This note documents a single TCR beta chain sequence. Methods used by the authors: Reference gene primer amplification gave estimated nucleated cell counts. Sequencing was performed with immunoSEQ multiplex PCR; in TCRdb, only in-frame clones are kept and a portion is missing. That table is the source of V, J and clone size, and D and trimming were worked out from the DNA. This table has around 120,000 clones, 90% appearing once. V lost 0 bases to trimming and J lost 5 bases; unmatched junction nucleotides: 5. Per the germline V gene, CDR1 is MGHRA and CDR2 is YSYEKL. The CDR3 sequence is 15 residues long. The data derive from a study of blood T cell repertoires in COVID-19. Overall study: Samples of COVID-19 (acute and convalescent) were obtained from the United States, Italy and Spain.

The sequencing input was peripheral blood. The chain is built from TRBV4-1 and TRBJ2-7; 9 bases are a match to TRBD1. This TCR was recovered from a man aged 55 to 70 with COVID-19, enrolled during active disease. CDR3 coding DNA: TGCGCCAGCAGCCAAGATTTGGGGACAGGGAACGAGCAGTACTTC. Its protein is CASSQDLGTGNEQYF.